The sequence of this T cell receptor beta chain was determined in a study of T-cell reconstitution after alpha-beta-depleted transplantation in children. Preparation of the TCRbeta library used unique molecular identifiers. TCRdb reanalysed the PCR reads using MiXCR and keeps one entry per CDR3 protein. The sample lists some 300,000 distinct CDR3 sequences, 10% occurring once. Trimming pared 0 bases from V and 2 bases from J, leaving 20 bases between. Germline CDR1 reads MNHEY; CDR2 reads SVGEGT. This CDR3 spans 18 amino acids. The rearrangement uses TRBV6-2 or TRBV6-3 and TRBJ2-7; D could derive from TRBD1 or TRBD2 (5 bases each). This TCR was recovered from a human donor who donated a stem cell graft to a child with acute lymphoblastic leukemia. Sequences were derived from PBMCs from the stem cell graft donor, sampled from the stem cell graft. This CDR3 reads CASSYSGPEVSVPYEQYF. The DNA for the CDR3 is TGTGCCAGCAGTTACTCGGGGCCGGAGGTCAGCGTCCCCTACGAGCAGTACTTC.